The sequence of this TCR beta chain was determined in a study of cytomegalovirus exposure and HLA in healthy donors. The study's findings and limits: It was 150 to 200 TCR beta chains that were listed as cytomegalovirus-associated.

This CDR3 has 11 residues. V lost 7 bases to trimming and J lost 10 bases; unmatched junction nucleotides: 3. Germline values: CDR1 MNHEY, CDR2 SVGAGI. Primers: 60 Vbeta forward and 13 Jbeta reverse. Data came from immunoSEQ multiplex PCR; TCRdb stores just in-frame clones and leaves some out. This table holds roughly 34,000 clones. With respect to this clone: The antigen remains undetermined.

Every donor was a healthy person donating bone marrow. The sample was PBMCs. This chain uses TRBV6-5 with TRBJ2-1; the match to TRBD1 covers 8 bases. The sequence was collected from a woman aged 40 to 50 in good health and CMV-seropositive. CDR3 region: CASNRGNEQFF. DNA for the CDR3: TGTGCCAGCAACAGGGGGAACGAGCAGTTCTTC.